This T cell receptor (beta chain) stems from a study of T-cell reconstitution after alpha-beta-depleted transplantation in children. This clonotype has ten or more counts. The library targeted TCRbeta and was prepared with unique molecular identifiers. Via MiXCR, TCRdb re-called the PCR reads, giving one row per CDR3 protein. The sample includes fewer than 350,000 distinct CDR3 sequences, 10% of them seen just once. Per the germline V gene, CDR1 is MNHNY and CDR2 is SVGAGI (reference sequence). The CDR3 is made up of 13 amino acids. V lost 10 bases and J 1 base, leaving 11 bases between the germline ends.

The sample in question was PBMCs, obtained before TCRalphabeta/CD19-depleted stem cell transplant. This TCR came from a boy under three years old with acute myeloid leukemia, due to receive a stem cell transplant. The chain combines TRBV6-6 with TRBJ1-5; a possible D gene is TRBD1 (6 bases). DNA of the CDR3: TGTGCCACCCACAGGGTCAGCAATCAGCCCCAGCATTTT. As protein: CATHRVSNQPQHF.